This is a list of T cell receptor beta chains from one sample in a study of blood T cell repertoires in COVID-19. The table came from immunoSEQ multiplex PCR; TCRdb's copy has only in-frame clones and leaves some out. The table records about 490,000 clones, approximately 85% of them present only once. Source material: peripheral blood. These receptors all stem from a human donor in a cohort sampled during active COVID-19. The CDR3 runs from the conserved cysteine through the conserved F or W. D genes are given only for firm matches. Rows give clone size only sometimes, using once, few, many, or a class for an expanded clone.

CDR3 DNA: TGTGCCAGTAGTATCCCAGGTAAAAGCGGGAGTCTTAGAGGGTCGGGCGAGCAGTACTTC
CDR3 protein: CASSIPGKSGSLRGSGEQYF
D gene: TRBD2
J gene: TRBJ2-7
clone size: -
V gene: TRBV19

CDR3 DNA: TGCGCCAGCAGCCGTCGGAGCGGGAACTCCTACGAGCAGTACTTC
CDR3 protein: CASSRRSGNSYEQYF
D gene: TRBD2
J gene: TRBJ2-7
clone size: few
V gene: TRBV4-1

CDR3 DNA: TGTGCCAGCAGCTTACGGGGCACCGGGGAGCTGTTTTTT
CDR3 protein: CASSLRGTGELFF
D gene: -
J gene: TRBJ2-2
clone size: -
V gene: TRBV7-2

CDR3 DNA: TGTGCCAGCAGCGTAGAGGTGACTAGTGCCTACGAGCAGTACTTC
CDR3 protein: CASSVEVTSAYEQYF
D gene: -
J gene: TRBJ2-7
clone size: -
V gene: TRBV9

CDR3 DNA: TGCGCCAGCAGCCAAGACAGGTCCGTACCTAACACCGGGGAGCTGTTTTTT
CDR3 protein: CASSQDRSVPNTGELFF
D gene: -
J gene: TRBJ2-2
clone size: -
V gene: TRBV4-1

CDR3 DNA: TGTGCCAGCAGTCTGGGACAATTCAACACTGAAGCTTTCTTT
CDR3 protein: CASSLGQFNTEAFF
D gene: -
J gene: TRBJ1-1
clone size: -
V gene: TRBV6-5

CDR3 DNA: TGTGCCAGCAGCATTCAGAATGAGCAGTTCTTC
CDR3 protein: CASSIQNEQFF
D gene: -
J gene: TRBJ2-1
clone size: once
V gene: TRBV9

CDR3 DNA: TGTGCCTGGAGTACCGGGACAGGGGGCTACACCTTC
CDR3 protein: CAWSTGTGGYTF
D gene: TRBD1
J gene: TRBJ1-2
clone size: -
V gene: TRBV30

CDR3 DNA: TGTGCCAGCAGCCCCCGAGACAGGGAAGGGACTGAAGCTTTCTTT
CDR3 protein: CASSPRDREGTEAFF
D gene: TRBD1
J gene: TRBJ1-1
clone size: -
V gene: TRBV3-1/TRBV3-2

CDR3 DNA: TGTGCCAGCAGCCCCAAAATCCTAGCGGGAGGGTTAGTAGATACGCAGTATTTT
CDR3 protein: CASSPKILAGGLVDTQYF
D gene: TRBD2
J gene: TRBJ2-3
clone size: -
V gene: TRBV9

CDR3 DNA: TGTGCCAGCTTGGAACGGGGCACAGATACGCAGTATTTT
CDR3 protein: CASLERGTDTQYF
D gene: -
J gene: TRBJ2-3
clone size: -
V gene: TRBV3-1/TRBV3-2

CDR3 DNA: TGTGCCAGTAGTATAGAACCCGGGGTGACTGAAGCTTTCTTT
CDR3 protein: CASSIEPGVTEAFF
D gene: -
J gene: TRBJ1-1
clone size: -
V gene: TRBV19

CDR3 DNA: TGTGCCAGCAGACGACAGTCGAACACCGGGGAGCTGTTTTTT
CDR3 protein: CASRRQSNTGELFF
D gene: -
J gene: TRBJ2-2
clone size: -
V gene: TRBV6-4

CDR3 DNA: TGTGCCAGCAGCCCCAGGTTCCAGGGGGATACGCAGTATTTT
CDR3 protein: CASSPRFQGDTQYF
D gene: -
J gene: TRBJ2-3
clone size: many
V gene: TRBV7-8

CDR3 DNA: TGTGCCAGCAGCAAAATGACAGCTAATTCACCCCTCCACTTT
CDR3 protein: CASSKMTANSPLHF
D gene: -
J gene: TRBJ1-6
clone size: -
V gene: TRBV11-2

CDR3 DNA: TGTGCCAGCAGCCGATCGGGACTAACTATACGTGTCGAGCAGTACTTC
CDR3 protein: CASSRSGLTIRVEQYF
D gene: TRBD2
J gene: TRBJ2-7
clone size: once
V gene: TRBV6-6

CDR3 DNA: TGTGCCAGTAGTATAACAGCGGGGACTTATAATGAGCAGTTCTTC
CDR3 protein: CASSITAGTYNEQFF
D gene: TRBD2
J gene: TRBJ2-1
clone size: -
V gene: TRBV19

CDR3 DNA: TGCGCCAGCAGCTTGGAAGGGGATGGCTACACCTTC
CDR3 protein: CASSLEGDGYTF
D gene: -
J gene: TRBJ1-2
clone size: once
V gene: TRBV5-1

CDR3 DNA: TGTGCCAGCTCACCTTTGGAGACCTACGAGCAGTACTTC
CDR3 protein: CASSPLETYEQYF
D gene: -
J gene: TRBJ2-7
clone size: -
V gene: TRBV18

CDR3 DNA: TGTGCCAGCAGCTGGGGTACAGGGAGCACCACCTATGGCTACACCTTC
CDR3 protein: CASSWGTGSTTYGYTF
D gene: -
J gene: TRBJ1-2
clone size: -
V gene: TRBV5-6

CDR3 DNA: TGTGCCAGCAGCGCGACTAGCGGGCCAGATACGCAGTATTTT
CDR3 protein: CASSATSGPDTQYF
D gene: TRBD2
J gene: TRBJ2-3
clone size: -
V gene: TRBV14

CDR3 DNA: TGTGCCAGCAGCCCCCAAAGGAGAGGGTCTCAAGGAGTCAACTATGGCTACACCTTC
CDR3 protein: CASSPQRRGSQGVNYGYTF
D gene: -
J gene: TRBJ1-2
clone size: -
V gene: TRBV9

CDR3 DNA: TGTGCCAGTAGCTCGGGACAGGGGGTCTATGGCTACACCTTC
CDR3 protein: CASSSGQGVYGYTF
D gene: TRBD1
J gene: TRBJ1-2
clone size: -
V gene: TRBV19

CDR3 DNA: TGTGCCAGCAGCCAGCGAGGGGGGGTTACGGGCAATGAGCAGTTCTTC
CDR3 protein: CASSQRGGVTGNEQFF
D gene: -
J gene: TRBJ2-1
clone size: -
V gene: TRBV3-1/TRBV3-2

CDR3 DNA: TGCGCCAGCAGCTTGAGACTAGCGGGGGGGAGCTCCTACAATGAGCAGTTCTTC
CDR3 protein: CASSLRLAGGSSYNEQFF
D gene: TRBD2
J gene: TRBJ2-1
clone size: -
V gene: TRBV5-1

CDR3 DNA: TGTGCCAGCAGCGTTTGGACAGGGAACACTGAAGCTTTCTTT
CDR3 protein: CASSVWTGNTEAFF
D gene: TRBD1
J gene: TRBJ1-1
clone size: -
V gene: TRBV9

CDR3 DNA: TGTGCCAGCAGTGACAGGGGAAGGGGAAACACCATATATTTT
CDR3 protein: CASSDRGRGNTIYF
D gene: TRBD1
J gene: TRBJ1-3
clone size: -
V gene: TRBV28

CDR3 DNA: TGTGCCAGCAGCTTGAGGAAATCTAGCGGTCAAGAGACCCAGTACTTC
CDR3 protein: CASSLRKSSGQETQYF
D gene: TRBD2
J gene: TRBJ2-5
clone size: -
V gene: TRBV5-4

CDR3 DNA: TGTGCCAGCAGCATCCGCGGCGACAGCGGGGCCTACGAGCAGTACTTC
CDR3 protein: CASSIRGDSGAYEQYF
D gene: TRBD2
J gene: TRBJ2-7
clone size: -
V gene: TRBV9

CDR3 DNA: TGTGCCTGGAGTTTCTCGGACAGGGGGAATGAAAAACTGTTTTTT
CDR3 protein: CAWSFSDRGNEKLFF
D gene: TRBD1
J gene: TRBJ1-4
clone size: -
V gene: TRBV30

CDR3 DNA: TGTGCCAGCAGCCCGGCGGGGGCGAGAGATGAGCAGTTCTTC
CDR3 protein: CASSPAGARDEQFF
D gene: -
J gene: TRBJ2-1
clone size: -
V gene: TRBV28

CDR3 DNA: TGTGCCAGCAGTTTCTTGGACAGGGGTTATGTAGAGACCCAGTACTTC
CDR3 protein: CASSFLDRGYVETQYF
D gene: TRBD1
J gene: TRBJ2-5
clone size: -
V gene: TRBV28

CDR3 DNA: TGTGCCAGTAGTATGGCGGGAGGGTTCGAGCAGTTCTTC
CDR3 protein: CASSMAGGFEQFF
D gene: TRBD2
J gene: TRBJ2-1
clone size: -
V gene: TRBV19

CDR3 DNA: TGTGCCAGCAGTTACTCGGTCGACACTTACTCCTACGAGCAGTACTTC
CDR3 protein: CASSYSVDTYSYEQYF
D gene: -
J gene: TRBJ2-7
clone size: -
V gene: TRBV6-5

CDR3 DNA: TGTGCCAGCAGCTTACGACAGGGCCGCGGGACCCAGTACTTC
CDR3 protein: CASSLRQGRGTQYF
D gene: TRBD1
J gene: TRBJ2-5
clone size: -
V gene: TRBV11-1

CDR3 DNA: TGTGCCAGCAGAAGCGGAGACCGGATTACTAACTATGGCTACACCTTC
CDR3 protein: CASRSGDRITNYGYTF
D gene: -
J gene: TRBJ1-2
clone size: -
V gene: TRBV2

CDR3 DNA: TGTGCCAGTAGTATTTCGGGGACAGGGGCCCCGAACACTGAAGCTTTCTTT
CDR3 protein: CASSISGTGAPNTEAFF
D gene: TRBD1
J gene: TRBJ1-1
clone size: -
V gene: TRBV19

CDR3 DNA: TGTGCCAGCAGTTTCAGGGGGCAGACAGATACGCAGTATTTT
CDR3 protein: CASSFRGQTDTQYF
D gene: TRBD1
J gene: TRBJ2-3
clone size: -
V gene: TRBV28

CDR3 DNA: TGTGCCAGCAGCCGAGACAGGGGGATGGTCTACGAGCAGTACTTC
CDR3 protein: CASSRDRGMVYEQYF
D gene: TRBD1
J gene: TRBJ2-7
clone size: -
V gene: TRBV7-8

CDR3 DNA: TGTGCCATCAGTGTAGGGACAGGGGTAGGCTACGAGCAGTACTTC
CDR3 protein: CAISVGTGVGYEQYF
D gene: TRBD1
J gene: TRBJ2-7
clone size: -
V gene: TRBV10-3

CDR3 DNA: TGTGCCAGCAGCTTAGGGGGGGGCAGGACCCGCTCCTACGAGCAGTACTTC
CDR3 protein: CASSLGGGRTRSYEQYF
D gene: -
J gene: TRBJ2-7
clone size: -
V gene: TRBV7-9

CDR3 DNA: TGTGCCAGCAGCCCGACCGGGACAGACCTATATGGCTACACCTTC
CDR3 protein: CASSPTGTDLYGYTF
D gene: TRBD1
J gene: TRBJ1-2
clone size: -
V gene: TRBV9

CDR3 DNA: TGTGCCAGCAGCCCCACCAAGGACAGGGGGAACACTGAAGCTTTCTTT
CDR3 protein: CASSPTKDRGNTEAFF
D gene: TRBD1
J gene: TRBJ1-1
clone size: -
V gene: TRBV5-4

CDR3 DNA: TGTGCCAGCAGCACGTGGACAGGGGGCGGTGAAAAACTGTTTTTT
CDR3 protein: CASSTWTGGGEKLFF
D gene: TRBD1
J gene: TRBJ1-4
clone size: -
V gene: TRBV28

CDR3 DNA: TGTGCCAGCAGCCTCTCGACTCGCGAGCAGTACTTC
CDR3 protein: CASSLSTREQYF
D gene: -
J gene: TRBJ2-7
clone size: -
V gene: TRBV5-5

CDR3 DNA: TGCGCCAGCAGCTTACTACCTACGACAGGGGCCTATCAGCCCCAGCATTTT
CDR3 protein: CASSLLPTTGAYQPQHF
D gene: TRBD1
J gene: TRBJ1-5
clone size: -
V gene: TRBV5-1

CDR3 DNA: TGTGCCAGCAGCTTAACCCGGGACACAGATACGCAGTATTTT
CDR3 protein: CASSLTRDTDTQYF
D gene: -
J gene: TRBJ2-3
clone size: -
V gene: TRBV7-3

CDR3 DNA: TGTGCCAGTACCTCGACGGGAGGTGGTGGCTATGGCTACACCTTC
CDR3 protein: CASTSTGGGGYGYTF
D gene: -
J gene: TRBJ1-2
clone size: -
V gene: TRBV19

CDR3 DNA: TGTGCCAGCAGCCAAGAGGGGCCAATTGACGGCTACACCTTC
CDR3 protein: CASSQEGPIDGYTF
D gene: -
J gene: TRBJ1-2
clone size: -
V gene: TRBV4-2

CDR3 DNA: TGTGCCATCAGCCGACAGGGATTCCAAGAGACCCAGTACTTC
CDR3 protein: CAISRQGFQETQYF
D gene: TRBD1
J gene: TRBJ2-5
clone size: -
V gene: TRBV10-3

CDR3 DNA: TGTGCCAGCAGACCCGGGGGGGGGACTGAAGCTTTCTTT
CDR3 protein: CASRPGGGTEAFF
D gene: -
J gene: TRBJ1-1
clone size: -
V gene: TRBV7-8

CDR3 DNA: TGTGCCAGCAGCCAAGCTAGCGCCAGCTCCTACGAGCAGTACTTC
CDR3 protein: CASSQASASSYEQYF
D gene: -
J gene: TRBJ2-7
clone size: -
V gene: TRBV3-1/TRBV3-2

CDR3 DNA: TGTGCCAGCAGCTCTCCGGGACAGGGTAAGGGGGGCACTGAAGCTTTCTTT
CDR3 protein: CASSSPGQGKGGTEAFF
D gene: TRBD1
J gene: TRBJ1-1
clone size: -
V gene: TRBV9

CDR3 DNA: TGTGCCAGCAGTTATCCCATGGGGCGCGGGGAGCTGTTTTTT
CDR3 protein: CASSYPMGRGELFF
D gene: -
J gene: TRBJ2-2
clone size: -
V gene: TRBV6-2/TRBV6-3